These 21 T cell receptor beta chains share one sample of origin, sequenced in a study of blood T cell repertoires in COVID-19. Only in-frame clones appear in the TCRdb table, and some are missing; sequencing was by immunoSEQ multiplex PCR. This table has under 200,000 clones, roughly 86% appearing once. Sequencing was performed on peripheral blood. The receptors stem from a man aged 40-49 years with active or convalescent COVID-19.

This clone occurred once. The rearrangement uses TRBV6-1 and TRBJ1-2; 8 bases are shared with TRBD1. The germline gives CDR1 MNHNS, CDR2 SASEGT. Germline trimming cut 0 bases from V and 3 bases from J; bases unmatched to any gene: 6. This CDR3 has 16 amino acids. The CDR3 DNA is TGTGCCAGCAGTGAAGCGCCGGACAGGGCCTACTATGGCTACACCTTC. Translation gives CASSEAPDRAYYGYTF.

This clone was seen a single time. The chain has TRBV6-1 and TRBJ1-3; a weak D match, TRBD1 (6 bases). In germline, CDR1 is MNHNS, CDR2 SASEGT. The CDR3 runs to 16 residues. V lost 4 bases, J lost 4 bases, and 17 bases lay in between. This CDR3 is CASSGYQGRTGNTIYF. The DNA for the CDR3 is TGTGCCAGCAGTGGGTATCAGGGGCGGACGGGAAACACCATATATTTT.

The chain links TRBV2 to TRBJ2-7; weak D call: TRBD1 (5 bases). This CDR3 is built from 15 residues. V gave up 4 bases and J gave up 4 bases, with 17 bases separating them. The germline V gene encodes CDR1 SNHLY and CDR2 FYNNEI. CDR3 in DNA: TGTGCCAGCAGTGGCCAGGGCCGATTAAAGTACGAGCAGTACTTC. Amino acid sequence: CASSGQGRLKYEQYF.

The rearrangement joins TRBV30 to TRBJ1-6; possibly TRBD1 for D (5 bases). The CDR3 loop spans 14 amino acids. V was clipped by 4 bases and J by 6 bases, with 13 bases between them. Germline V gene data show CDR1 as GTSNPN and CDR2 as SVGIG (reference sequence). The CDR3 bases are TGTGCCTGGATTGCCGGACACTTTAATTCACCCCTCCACTTT. Protein sequence: CAWIAGHFNSPLHF.

V gene TRBV3-1 (or the pseudogene TRBV3-2) combines with J gene TRBJ1-1; 10 nucleotides align to TRBD1. The J segment lost 10 bases and the V segment lost 5 bases, leaving 10 bases of the junction unmatched. Germline V CDR1 and CDR2: LGHDT, YNNKEL (reference sequence). The CDR3 contains 14 residues. The CDR3 DNA reads as TGTGCCAGCAGCTTGTGGGACCGGGACAGGGGAGCTTTCTTT. Translation: CASSLWDRDRGAFF.

The V call is TRBV30, the J call TRBJ1-6; 8 bases line up with TRBD1. CDR1 GTSNPN and CDR2 SVGIG come from the germline V gene (reference sequence). CDR3 length: 16 amino acids. The trim removed 3 bases at V and 6 bases at J, leaving 10 bases unmatched. This chain's CDR3 is CAWSLPGTGFNSPLHF. In nucleotides, the CDR3 is TGTGCCTGGAGCTTACCCGGGACAGGTTTTAATTCACCCCTCCACTTT. Together with reference TRBV30 and TRBJ1-6, the CDR3 gives the full variable domain: SQTIHQWPATLVQPVGSPLSLECTVEGTSNPNLYWYRQAAGRGLQLLFYSVGIGQISSEVPQNLSASRPQDRQFILSSKKLLLSDSGFYLCAWSLPGTGFNSPLHFGNGTRLTVT.

The chain has TRBV12-3 or TRBV12-4 and TRBJ2-5; D is unclear. This CDR3 comprises 13 residues. V lost 4 bases to trimming and J lost 5 bases, with 11 bases between them. In nucleotides, the CDR3 is TGTGCCAGCAGTTACGGGTCCGCGGAGACCCAGTACTTC. Protein sequence: CASSYGSAETQYF.

The chain is built from TRBV4-3 and TRBJ1-2, with unresolved D. The CDR3 runs 15 residues. V lost 1 base to trimming and J lost 4 bases, with 13 bases between them. CDR1 and CDR2 (germline): LGHNA, YSLEER. The CDR3 spells CASSQGPGVLYGYTF. CDR3 in DNA: TGCGCCAGCAGCCAAGGTCCCGGGGTACTCTATGGCTACACCTTC.

The V call is TRBV7-9, the J call TRBJ1-3; 9 bases line up with TRBD1. CDR3 length: 15 residues. Germline values: CDR1 SEHNR, CDR2 FQNEAQ (reference sequence). Unmatched junction bases numbered 2, after V lost 1 base and J lost 4 bases. The CDR3 loop is CASSLDRGLGNTIYF. CDR3 bases: TGTGCCAGCAGCTTAGACAGGGGGCTCGGAAACACCATATATTTT. Combining the CDR3 with reference TRBV7-9 and TRBJ1-3 gives the whole variable domain DTGVSQNPRHKITKRGQNVTFRCDPISEHNRLYWYRQTLGQGPEFLTYFQNEAQLEKSRLLSDRFSAERPKGSFSTLEIQRTEQGDSAMYLCASSLDRGLGNTIYFGEGSWLTVV.

This chain joins TRBV5-4 and TRBJ1-2; TRBD1 is a possible D gene (5 bases). Trimming pared 1 base from V and 5 bases from J, leaving 18 bases between. This CDR3 is 16 amino acids long. CDR1 SGHNT and CDR2 YYREEE come from the germline V gene (reference sequence). CDR3 loop: CASSLTPRQKSYGYTF. The DNA of the CDR3 is TGTGCCAGCAGCTTGACACCCCGACAGAAAAGTTATGGCTACACCTTC.

J is TRBJ1-1 and V is TRBV5-1, with 10 bases identical to TRBD1. There are 15 residues in the CDR3. The V and J ends lost 4 bases and 6 bases, in that order; junction bases with no gene match: 9. Germline V gene lookup returns CDR1 SGHRS and CDR2 YFSETQ. The CDR3 here is CASSRDRQGASEAFF. In nucleotides, the CDR3 is TGCGCCAGCAGCCGCGACCGACAGGGGGCTTCTGAAGCTTTCTTT.

This clone appeared once. V gene TRBV7-9 combines with J gene TRBJ1-1; D possibly corresponds to TRBD1 (6 bases). Trimming left V 5 bases short and J 0 bases short, with 13 bases between. Germline CDR1 SEHNR, CDR2 FQNEAQ (reference sequence). CDR3 length: 15 residues. As DNA, the CDR3 is TGTGCCAGCAGCATTCAGCGACAGGTGAACACTGAAGCTTTCTTT. Encoded protein: CASSIQRQVNTEAFF.

The chain combines TRBV6-5 with TRBJ2-1, with 11 bases matching TRBD2. In germline, CDR1 is MNHEY, CDR2 SVGAGI. This CDR3 contains 15 residues. V gave up 6 bases and J gave up 8 bases; unmatched junction bases: 9. CDR3 DNA sequence: TGTGCCAGCAGGGCGCTAGCGGGGGGATTCGATGAGCAGTTCTTC. Protein: CASRALAGGFDEQFF.

This clone was found many times. The rearrangement joins TRBV5-1 to TRBJ2-2; weak D call: TRBD2 (5 bases). Germline lookup yields CDR1 SGHRS and CDR2 YFSETQ. V gave up 4 bases and J gave up 0 bases, with 13 bases separating them. The CDR3 extends over 16 amino acids. The chain's CDR3 is CASSPQPGANTGELFF. As DNA, the CDR3 is TGCGCCAGCAGCCCCCAACCCGGGGCGAACACCGGGGAGCTGTTTTTT.

J is TRBJ2-2 and V is TRBV4-3; 7 bases match TRBD2. Trimming cost V 0 bases and J 1 base; bases outside gene matches: 2. This CDR3 comprises 16 residues. Looked up from germline, CDR1 is LGHNA and CDR2 is YSLEER. The CDR3 DNA reads as TGCGCCAGCAGCCAAGACGGCGGGGGGAACACCGGGGAGCTGTTTTTT. Its translation: CASSQDGGGNTGELFF.

The rearrangement links TRBV6-5 to TRBJ1-5; D is unresolved. This CDR3 is 14 amino acids long. The V end lost 0 bases, the J end lost 7 bases, and 10 bases lay between the germline ends. Germline V CDR1 and CDR2: MNHEY, SVGAGI. The CDR3 region is CASSYSTLGQPQHF. CDR3 nucleotides: TGTGCCAGCAGTTACTCTACGCTCGGGCAGCCCCAGCATTTT.

The V call is TRBV12-3 or TRBV12-4, the J call TRBJ2-3; possibly TRBD1 for D (6 bases). This CDR3 comprises 13 residues. V was cut by 10 bases and J by 4 bases, with 15 bases left in between. For the CDR3, the DNA is TGTGCCATCCGGACAGTCCCCTCAGATACGCAGTATTTT. This sequence encodes CAIRTVPSDTQYF.

The chain links TRBV2 to TRBJ1-2; D is possibly TRBD1 (6 bases). The CDR3 length is 12 residues. CDR1 and CDR2 (germline): SNHLY, FYNNEI. Trimming left V 6 bases short and J 3 bases short, with 8 bases between. The CDR3 here is CASRGADYGYTF. CDR3 nucleotides: TGTGCCAGCAGGGGGGCTGACTATGGCTACACCTTC.

The chain joins TRBV30 to TRBJ2-1, with 11 bases identical to TRBD2. The ends lost 1 base at V and 0 bases at J; junction bases unmatched: 11. The CDR3 runs to 19 residues. The germline CDR1 and CDR2 sequences are GTSNPN and SVGIG (reference sequence). In DNA form, the CDR3 reads TGTGCCTGGAGTGGCCGGGGGCTAGCGGGGGGACCCTCCTACAATGAGCAGTTCTTC. Translation gives CAWSGRGLAGGPSYNEQFF. Full variable domain (rest looked up from reference TRBV30 and TRBJ2-1): SQTIHQWPATLVQPVGSPLSLECTVEGTSNPNLYWYRQAAGRGLQLLFYSVGIGQISSEVPQNLSASRPQDRQFILSSKKLLLSDSGFYLCAWSGRGLAGGPSYNEQFFGPGTRLTVL.

This chain connects TRBV18 to TRBJ2-5; 7 nucleotides line up with TRBD1. Germline CDR1 reads KGHSH; CDR2 reads LQKENI. The CDR3 runs 14 residues. Trimming cost V 4 bases and J 0 bases; bases outside gene matches: 2. The CDR3 nucleotides are TGTGCCAGCTCACACAGGGGAAACCAAGAGACCCAGTACTTC. Protein: CASSHRGNQETQYF.

The genes are TRBV3-1 (or the pseudogene TRBV3-2) and TRBJ1-1; TRBD1 aligns across 7 bases. Per the germline V gene, CDR1 is LGHDT and CDR2 is YNNKEL (reference sequence). This CDR3 contains 12 residues. V dropped 5 bases and J dropped 6; count of bases not matched to a gene: 3. The CDR3 protein is CASSETGSEAFF. DNA of the CDR3: TGTGCCAGCAGCGAGACAGGGTCTGAAGCTTTCTTT.